What follows are 22 T cell receptor beta chains derived from one specimen sequenced in a study of molecular identifiers for immune sequencing clone quantification. TCRdb analysed the PCR reads with MiXCR anew, one entry per CDR3 protein. Of about 100,000 distinct CDR3 sequences listed, roughly 34% were seen once; the top ten hold 4% to 4.5%. The specimen sequenced was naive CD8+ T cells from blood, with Jurkat cell RNA spiked in. Subset here: FACS-sorted CD8+CD4-CCR7+CD45RA+ naive T cells. The source of these receptors is a human donor in good health. Some libraries in this study had Jurkat cell RNA spiked in.

V gene TRBV2 combines with J gene TRBJ1-5; D gene ambiguous. Germline loops: CDR1 SNHLY, CDR2 FYNNEI. The CDR3 covers 15 residues. Trimming left V 2 bases short and J 3 bases short, with 11 bases between. CDR3 protein: CASSELEHVNQPQHF. The CDR3 bases are TGTGCCAGCAGTGAATTGGAGCATGTCAATCAGCCCCAGCATTTT.

The rearrangement uses TRBV7-6 and TRBJ2-1, with TRBD2 matching over 7 bases. Germline-derived CDR1 and CDR2 are SGHVS and FNYEAQ. V lost 1 base and J lost 4; bases outside the gene matches: 7. The CDR3 has 16 amino acids. The CDR3 sequence: CASSLDGGSVYNEQFF. CDR3 coding DNA: TGTGCCAGCAGCTTAGATGGCGGGAGCGTTTACAATGAGCAGTTCTTC.

A note on this clonotype: A much larger clone differs by one base, so this may be a read error. The chain employs TRBV12-3 or TRBV12-4 and TRBJ2-3, with 7 bases that match TRBD1. The CDR3 is 13 amino acids. CDR3 sequence: CASSGTVTDTRYF. As DNA, the CDR3 is TGTGCCAGCTCCGGGACAGTCACAGATACGCGGTATTTT.

Comments on this clonotype: A read error may produce the germline difference seen at one junction end. The gene calls are TRBV5-5 and TRBJ2-3, with 7 bases fitting TRBD2. Germline loops: CDR1 SGHKS, CDR2 YYEKEE (reference sequence). The CDR3 is made up of 15 amino acids. CDR3 bases: TGTGCCAGCAGCAGGTGCGGGAGTAGCACAGATACGCTGTATTTT. This sequence encodes CASSRCGSSTDTLYF.

This clonotype was seen ten or more times. The genes are TRBV25-1 and TRBJ2-7, with a tentative D call TRBD2 (6 bases). The germline gives CDR1 MGHDK, CDR2 SYGVNS. This CDR3 comprises 13 residues. Between the trimmed V and J ends, which lost 6 bases and 3 bases, there was a span of 12 bases. DNA of the CDR3: TGTGCCAGCAGCGTCGGGACTGGCTACGAGCAGTACTTC. This gives the protein CASSVGTGYEQYF.

This clonotype was seen a handful of times. This chain uses TRBV5-6 with TRBJ2-1; 11 bases match TRBD2. The ends lost 4 bases at V and 4 bases at J; junction bases unmatched: 4. In germline, CDR1 is SGHDT, CDR2 YYEEEE. The CDR3 has 15 amino acids. The CDR3 is CASSEGLAVYNEQFF. DNA of the CDR3: TGTGCCAGCAGCGAGGGACTAGCGGTTTACAATGAGCAGTTCTTC.

The gene calls are TRBV28 and TRBJ2-3, with a weak D call TRBD1 (6 bases). CDR3 length equals 15 residues. Trimming removed 2 bases at V and 10 bases at J, with 19 bases between. Germline V lookup: CDR1 MDHEN, CDR2 SYDVKM. CDR3 region: CASSLIQGSTDSQYF. In DNA, the CDR3 is TGTGCCAGCAGTTTAATTCAGGGGAGCACGGATTCGCAGTATTTT.

The gene calls are TRBV19 and TRBJ2-3, with D maybe TRBD1 (5 bases). CDR3 length: 15 amino acids. The ends were cut back, 5 bases at V and 5 bases at J, with 17 bases in the middle. Germline-derived CDR1 and CDR2 are LNHDA and SQIVND (reference sequence). The CDR3: CASSETDTLVDTQYF. The CDR3 DNA follows: TGTGCCAGTAGTGAAACGGACACTTTGGTAGATACGCAGTATTTT.

The sample holds many counts of this clonotype. The chain recombines TRBV6-5 with TRBJ2-3; D is unresolved. The CDR3 runs 11 residues. The germline V gene encodes CDR1 MNHEY and CDR2 SVGAGI. Trimming took off 7 bases at V and 6 bases at J, with 8 bases between the two ends. CDR3 nucleotide sequence: TGTGCCAGCACGGGTTGGGATACGCAGTATTTT. Residues: CASTGWDTQYF.

This clonotype has more than one count but fewer than ten. V usage is TRBV24-1 and J usage is TRBJ2-1; D might be TRBD2 (5 bases). The germline CDR1 and CDR2 sequences are KGHDR and SFDVKD. The ends were cut back, 5 bases at V and 15 bases at J, with 13 bases in the middle. The CDR3 has 11 residues. For the CDR3, the DNA is TGTGCCACCAGTGTTTCGGGGAGATGGTTCTTC. Translation gives CATSVSGRWFF.

The V gene is TRBV28, the J gene TRBJ2-7; D is unclear. CDR1 is MDHEN and CDR2 is SYDVKM in the germline V gene. The CDR3 loop spans 13 amino acids. V lost 8 bases to trimming and J lost 3 bases, with 14 bases between them. This CDR3 is CASGSPRYYEQYF. The CDR3 DNA reads as TGTGCCAGCGGTTCCCCCCGGTACTACGAGCAGTACTTC.

This clonotype has ten or more counts. The V call is TRBV5-4, the J call TRBJ2-5, with TRBD2 matching over 10 bases. Germline V lookup: CDR1 SGHNT, CDR2 YYREEE (reference sequence). Losses at the gene ends were 0 bases for V and 5 bases for J; bases not matched to a gene: 7. CDR3 length equals 16 residues. The CDR3: CASSLAGLAGGETQYF. For the CDR3, the DNA is TGTGCCAGCAGCTTGGCCGGTTTAGCGGGGGGTGAGACCCAGTACTTC.

As for this clonotype: Compared with germline, one end of the junction differs, possibly owing to a read error. DNA of the CDR3: TGTGCCAGCAGCTTAACTAGGACTAGCGGAGCGAACATCGGGGAGCTGTTTTTT. Its translation is CASSLTRTSGANIGELFF. J is TRBJ2-2 and V is TRBV7-9; 10 positions agree with TRBD2. The germline V gene has CDR1 SEHNR and CDR2 FQNEAQ (reference sequence). This CDR3 region has 18 residues.

This rearrangement joins TRBV12-3 or TRBV12-4 to TRBJ2-1; D is uncertain. The V end was cut by 5 bases, the J end by 10 bases, with 12 bases between. CDR3 size: 12 residues. The CDR3 reads CASSATMLEQFF. CDR3 in DNA: TGTGCCAGCAGTGCGACAATGCTGGAGCAGTTCTTC.

A word on this clonotype: The missing conserved phenylalanine or tryptophan at the end of this CDR3 makes a read error likely. It is unclear where the CDR3 begins or ends on the DNA, so no DNA is shown, and the CDR3 is as TCRdb lists it. The rearrangement links TRBV12-3 or TRBV12-4 to TRBJ1-1. The CDR3 spans 13 residues, counting both ends. CDR3 sequence: CASSFIRLTGTFL.

This clonotype was counted a single time. In this CDR3 the conserved last residue, phenylalanine or tryptophan, is missing, so a read error is likely. J is TRBJ2-7 and V is TRBV20-1; D possibly corresponds to TRBD1 (6 bases). Trimming cost V 6 bases and J 4 bases, with 25 bases left between them. The CDR3 loop spans 16 amino acids. Per germline, CDR1 DFQATT and CDR2 SNEGSKA (reference sequence). The CDR3 sequence: CSARKGDKNSRYEQYI. The CDR3 bases are TGCAGTGCCCGTAAAGGGGACAAAAATTCTCGGTACGAGCAGTACATC.

Ten or more counts support this clonotype. The chain employs TRBV5-1 and TRBJ2-3; no definite D call. CDR3 length equals 8 residues. CDR1 is SGHRS and CDR2 is YFSETQ in the germline V gene. CDR3 sequence: CARDTQYF. In DNA, the CDR3 is TGCGCTCGAGATACGCAGTATTTT. Combining the CDR3 with reference TRBV5-1 and TRBJ2-3 gives the whole variable domain KAGVTQTPRYLIKTRGQQVTLSCSPISGHRSVSWYQQTPGQGLQFLFEYFSETQRNKGNFPGRFSGRQFSNSRSEMNVSTLELGDSALYLCARDTQYFGPGTRLTVL.

The rearrangement joins TRBV28 to TRBJ2-7, with 9 bases that match TRBD1. Germline CDR1 is MDHEN and CDR2 is SYDVKM. The ends lost 4 bases at V and 4 bases at J; junction bases unmatched: 8. The CDR3 contains 15 residues. CDR3 protein: CASSSGYRGQYEQYF. The CDR3 nucleotides are TGTGCCAGCAGTTCGGGCTACAGGGGGCAGTACGAGCAGTACTTC.

This clonotype was observed at least ten times. V and J are TRBV29-1 and TRBJ2-7; 11 bases are shared with TRBD1. Germline V gene sequence: CDR1 SQVTM, CDR2 ANQGSEA. V was clipped by 0 bases and J by 6 bases; unmatched bases: 4. CDR3 size: 14 residues. The DNA of the CDR3 is TGCAGCGTTGAAGAGCAGGACAGGGGGCGCGAGCAGTACTTC. Translating it yields CSVEEQDRGREQYF.

This clonotype was observed at least ten times. This sequence joins TRBV12-3 or TRBV12-4 and TRBJ1-1, with D possibly being TRBD1 (6 bases). V gave up 0 bases and J gave up 8 bases, with 13 bases separating them. The CDR3 has 14 residues. The CDR3 DNA sequence: TGTGCCAGCAGTTTAGCAGGGGGGGGGTTGGAAGCTTTCTTT. It is translated as CASSLAGGGLEAFF.

The chain links TRBV27 to TRBJ2-1, with a weak D call TRBD1 (6 bases). V lost 6 bases to trimming and J lost 4 bases, with 16 bases between them. CDR1 is MNHEY and CDR2 is SMNVEV in the germline V gene (reference sequence). The CDR3 is 15 amino acids. The CDR3 sequence is CASSTDRMSYNEQFF. CDR3 bases: TGTGCCAGCAGCACAGACAGGATGAGTTACAATGAGCAGTTCTTC.

This clonotype was seen many times. The chain links TRBV14 to TRBJ2-3; 9 bases are a match to TRBD1. CDR1 is SGHDN and CDR2 is FVKESK in the germline V gene. The CDR3 is made up of 15 amino acids. V lost 2 bases to trimming and J lost 4 bases; unmatched junction nucleotides: 4. CDR3 loop: CASSQTGGEADTQYF. CDR3 sequence (DNA): TGTGCCAGCAGCCAAACAGGGGGCGAGGCAGATACGCAGTATTTT.